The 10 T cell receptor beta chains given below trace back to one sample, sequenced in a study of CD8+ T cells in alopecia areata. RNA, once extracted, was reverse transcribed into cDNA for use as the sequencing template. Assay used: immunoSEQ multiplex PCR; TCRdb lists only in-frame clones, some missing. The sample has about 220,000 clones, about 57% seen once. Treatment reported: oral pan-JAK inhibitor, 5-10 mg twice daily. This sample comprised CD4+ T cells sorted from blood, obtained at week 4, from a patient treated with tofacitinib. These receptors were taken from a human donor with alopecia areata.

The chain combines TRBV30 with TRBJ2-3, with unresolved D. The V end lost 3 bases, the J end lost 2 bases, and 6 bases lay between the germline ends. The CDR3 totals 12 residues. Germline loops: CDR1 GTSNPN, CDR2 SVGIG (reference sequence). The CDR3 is CAWSPNTDTQYF. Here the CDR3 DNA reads TGTGCCTGGAGCCCCAACACAGATACGCAGTATTTT. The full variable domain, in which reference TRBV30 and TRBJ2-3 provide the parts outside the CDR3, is SQTIHQWPATLVQPVGSPLSLECTVEGTSNPNLYWYRQAAGRGLQLLFYSVGIGQISSEVPQNLSASRPQDRQFILSSKKLLLSDSGFYLCAWSPNTDTQYFGPGTRLTVL.

CDR3 loop: CASSYGQGVYNGYTF. The CDR3 bases are TGTGCCAGCAGTTACGGACAGGGTGTTTACAATGGCTACACCTTC. This rearrangement joins TRBV6-6 to TRBJ1-2; 8 positions agree with TRBD1. Germline assignment: CDR1 MNHNY and CDR2 SVGAGI (reference sequence). The ends lost 2 bases at V and 6 bases at J; junction bases unmatched: 8. CDR3 size: 15 residues.

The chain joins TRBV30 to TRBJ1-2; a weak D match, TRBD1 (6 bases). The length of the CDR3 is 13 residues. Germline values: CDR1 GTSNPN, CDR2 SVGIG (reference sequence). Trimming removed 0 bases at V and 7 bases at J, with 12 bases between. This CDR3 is CAWSVRGLAGYTF. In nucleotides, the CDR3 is TGTGCCTGGAGTGTCAGGGGTCTGGCTGGCTACACCTTC.

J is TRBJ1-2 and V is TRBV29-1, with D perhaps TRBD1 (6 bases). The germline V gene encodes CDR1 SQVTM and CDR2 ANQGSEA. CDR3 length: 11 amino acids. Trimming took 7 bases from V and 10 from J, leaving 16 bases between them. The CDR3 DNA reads TGCAGCGCCTCGACAGGCAGCTACTACACCTTC. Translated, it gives CSASTGSYYTF.

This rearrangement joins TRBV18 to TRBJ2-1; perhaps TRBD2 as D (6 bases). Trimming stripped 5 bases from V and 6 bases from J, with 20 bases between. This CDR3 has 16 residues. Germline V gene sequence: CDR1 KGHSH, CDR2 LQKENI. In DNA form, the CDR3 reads TGTGCCAGCTCAAACCGGGGGTCTACCGAAGGCAATGAGCAGTTCTTC. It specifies CASSNRGSTEGNEQFF.

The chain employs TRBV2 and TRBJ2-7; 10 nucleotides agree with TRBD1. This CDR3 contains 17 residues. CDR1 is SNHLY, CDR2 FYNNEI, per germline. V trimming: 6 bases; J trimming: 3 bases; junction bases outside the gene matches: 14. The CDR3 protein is CASSARLGQGEGYEQYF. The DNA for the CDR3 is TGTGCCAGCAGCGCGAGGCTTGGACAGGGGGAGGGCTACGAGCAGTACTTC.

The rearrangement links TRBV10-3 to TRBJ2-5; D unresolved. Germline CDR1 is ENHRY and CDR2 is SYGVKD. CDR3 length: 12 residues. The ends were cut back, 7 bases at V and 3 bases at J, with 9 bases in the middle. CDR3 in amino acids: CAIKGYEETQYF. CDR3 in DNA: TGTGCCATCAAGGGTTATGAAGAGACCCAGTACTTC.

The CDR3 region is CASSFLTGENIQYF. The CDR3 region has the DNA TGCGCCAGCAGCTTCTTGACAGGGGAAAACATTCAGTACTTC. V is TRBV5-1 and J is TRBJ2-4, with TRBD1 matching over 8 bases. Per the germline V gene, CDR1 is SGHRS and CDR2 is YFSETQ. V trimming: 2 bases; J trimming: 5 bases; junction bases outside the gene matches: 3. The CDR3 extends over 14 amino acids. Complete variable domain (other parts from reference TRBV5-1 and TRBJ2-4): KAGVTQTPRYLIKTRGQQVTLSCSPISGHRSVSWYQQTPGQGLQFLFEYFSETQRNKGNFPGRFSGRQFSNSRSEMNVSTLELGDSALYLCASSFLTGENIQYFGAGTRLSVL.

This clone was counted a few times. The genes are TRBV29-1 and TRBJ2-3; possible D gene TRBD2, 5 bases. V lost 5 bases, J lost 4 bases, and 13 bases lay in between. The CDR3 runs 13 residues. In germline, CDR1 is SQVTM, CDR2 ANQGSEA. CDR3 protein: CSVCPEAADTQYF. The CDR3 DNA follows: TGCAGCGTTTGCCCGGAGGCGGCAGATACGCAGTATTTT.

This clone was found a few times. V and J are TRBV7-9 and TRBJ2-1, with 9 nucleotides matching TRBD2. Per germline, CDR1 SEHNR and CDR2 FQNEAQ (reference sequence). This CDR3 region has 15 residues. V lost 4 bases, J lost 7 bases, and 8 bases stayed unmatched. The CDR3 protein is CASSSPRGGKNEQFF. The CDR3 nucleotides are TGTGCCAGCAGCTCACCGCGGGGGGGCAAGAATGAGCAGTTCTTC.